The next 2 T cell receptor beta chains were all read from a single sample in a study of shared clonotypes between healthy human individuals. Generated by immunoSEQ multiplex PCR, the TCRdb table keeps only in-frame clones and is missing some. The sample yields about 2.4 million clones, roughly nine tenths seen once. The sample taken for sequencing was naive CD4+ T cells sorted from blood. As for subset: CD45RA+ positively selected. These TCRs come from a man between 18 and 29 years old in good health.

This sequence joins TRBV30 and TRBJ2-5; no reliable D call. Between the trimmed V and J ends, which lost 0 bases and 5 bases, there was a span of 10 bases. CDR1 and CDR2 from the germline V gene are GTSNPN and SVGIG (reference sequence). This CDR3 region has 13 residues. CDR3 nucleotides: TGTGCCTGGAGTGTACGGCCCTCGGAGACCCAGTACTTC. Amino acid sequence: CAWSVRPSETQYF.

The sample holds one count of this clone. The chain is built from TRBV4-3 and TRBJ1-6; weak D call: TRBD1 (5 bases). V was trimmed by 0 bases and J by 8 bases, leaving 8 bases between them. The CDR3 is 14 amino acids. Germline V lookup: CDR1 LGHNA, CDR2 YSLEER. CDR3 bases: TGCGCCAGCAGCCAAGAGGAGGGGTATTCACCCCTCCACTTT. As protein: CASSQEEGYSPLHF.